This is a list of T cell receptor beta chains from one sample in a study of radiotherapy plus CTLA-4 blockade in lung cancer. Using immunoSEQ multiplex PCR, the repertoire was profiled, and TCRdb retains in-frame clones only, with some absent. The data contain approximately 81,000 clones, 78% of them singletons. The source was peripheral blood, collected from a patient treated with radiotherapy plus ipilimumab. The receptor source for this set is a human donor with non-small cell lung cancer who had a partial response to radiotherapy plus ipilimumab. Some clones in this sample may be carry-over from other donors' samples. The CDR3 runs from the conserved cysteine through the conserved F or W. The D gene is left open where the match is weak. Size is omitted from some rows. Given values are once, few, many or a class for expanded clones.

DNA: TGTGCCAGCAGCCAATCCACAGTGGTGGTTACCTATGGCTACACCTTC; CDR3: CASSQSTVVVTYGYTF; size: once; J: TRBJ1-2; V: TRBV16; D: .
DNA: TGTGCCAGCAGGCTCCGGGGGTTCGGGACAGGGGGCTCCTACGAGCAGTACTTC; CDR3: CASRLRGFGTGGSYEQYF; size: .; J: TRBJ2-7; V: TRBV6-4; D: TRBD1
DNA: TGCGCCAGCAGCCAAGATACAACAGGGGGCCGAGGAGAGACCCAGTACTTC; CDR3: CASSQDTTGGRGETQYF; size: once; J: TRBJ2-5; V: TRBV4-3; D: TRBD1
DNA: TGTGCCAGCAGCTGGCCCCCGACCTATAGCGATGGCTACACCTTC; CDR3: CASSWPPTYSDGYTF; size: .; J: TRBJ1-2; V: TRBV7-2; D: .
DNA: TGCGCCAGCAGCCAACAGGGCTACGAGCAGTACTTC; CDR3: CASSQQGYEQYF; size: .; J: TRBJ2-7; V: TRBV5-1; D: .
DNA: TGTGCCAGCAGCTTAGAGGGACAGTTTCAAGAGACCCAGTACTTC; CDR3: CASSLEGQFQETQYF; size: .; J: TRBJ2-5; V: TRBV7-2; D: TRBD1
DNA: TGCGCCAGCCAACAGGAGCCTTATTCCCTTCCGTACTTC; CDR3: CASQQEPYSLPYF; size: .; J: TRBJ2-7; V: TRBV5-1; D: .
DNA: TGTGCCAGCAGCAGCGGGACTTCTTGGATCAATGAGCAGTTCTTC; CDR3: CASSSGTSWINEQFF; size: .; J: TRBJ2-1; V: TRBV5-8; D: TRBD2
DNA: TGTGCCAGTAGTATGCGAAGGGGTACTGAAGCTTTCTTT; CDR3: CASSMRRGTEAFF; size: .; J: TRBJ1-1; V: TRBV19; D: .
DNA: TGTGCCAGCAGCCAGACTACTAGCACAGATACGCAGTATTTT; CDR3: CASSQTTSTDTQYF; size: once; J: TRBJ2-3; V: TRBV7-2; D: .
DNA: TGTGCCAGCAGGGATGGCTACAAGGCGGACTTGAAAGATAGCAATCAGCCCCAGCATTTT; CDR3: CASRDGYKADLKDSNQPQHF; size: .; J: TRBJ1-5; V: TRBV21-1; D: .
DNA: TGTGCCAGCAGCCCTCAGGGACAGGGCGCTAACTATGGCTACACCTTC; CDR3: CASSPQGQGANYGYTF; size: .; J: TRBJ1-2; V: TRBV14; D: TRBD1
DNA: TGTGCCAGCAGCGCAGGGACAGGGAAAATTCACACTGAAGCTTTCTTT; CDR3: CASSAGTGKIHTEAFF; size: once; J: TRBJ1-1; V: TRBV9; D: TRBD1
DNA: TGTGCCAGCAGCGGGGACAGAGGCTCTGGAAACACCATATATTTT; CDR3: CASSGDRGSGNTIYF; size: .; J: TRBJ1-3; V: TRBV9; D: TRBD1
DNA: TGTGCCAGCAGTCGCGGGGGCGGGGTTTATTCACCCCTCCACTTT; CDR3: CASSRGGGVYSPLHF; size: once; J: TRBJ1-6; V: TRBV6-1; D: .
DNA: TGTGCCAGCAGCTTAGTCGCGAGCTCCTACGAGCAGTACTTC; CDR3: CASSLVASSYEQYF; size: .; J: TRBJ2-7; V: TRBV11-3; D: .
DNA: TGTGCCAGTAGTATACTAGCGGGAGCCCCCTACGAGCAGTACTTC; CDR3: CASSILAGAPYEQYF; size: .; J: TRBJ2-7; V: TRBV19; D: TRBD2
DNA: TGCGCCAGCAGCCAAGACACAGTGCAGGTGGCCCAGTACTTC; CDR3: CASSQDTVQVAQYF; size: once; J: TRBJ2-5; V: TRBV4-3; D: .
DNA: TGCGCCAGCAGCTTGGGCGGATGGTACCAAGAGACCCAGTACTTC; CDR3: CASSLGGWYQETQYF; size: .; J: TRBJ2-5; V: TRBV5-1; D: .
DNA: TGTGCCAGCAGTGAAGCTTGGACTAGCGGGCTGGAGACCCAGTACTTC; CDR3: CASSEAWTSGLETQYF; size: .; J: TRBJ2-5; V: TRBV6-1; D: TRBD2
DNA: TGCGCCAGCCAAGAGGTGGCGGGAGACTTCTACGAGCAGTACTTC; CDR3: CASQEVAGDFYEQYF; size: .; J: TRBJ2-7; V: TRBV5-1; D: TRBD2
DNA: TGTGCCAGCGCTTTGGGGGGGTCCTACAATGAGCAGTTCTTC; CDR3: CASALGGSYNEQFF; size: many; J: TRBJ2-1; V: TRBV6-5; D: TRBD2
DNA: TGTGCCAGCAGCCAAGCCGGGGGGGGAGATACGCAGTATTTT; CDR3: CASSQAGGGDTQYF; size: .; J: TRBJ2-3; V: TRBV4-2; D: TRBD2
DNA: TGTGCCAGCAGCTTAAGGGGGTCTAACACTGAAGCTTTCTTT; CDR3: CASSLRGSNTEAFF; size: .; J: TRBJ1-1; V: TRBV11-3; D: .
DNA: TGTGCCAGCACTGTGGGGACAGGGGGCAATCAGCCCCAGCATTTT; CDR3: CASTVGTGGNQPQHF; size: .; J: TRBJ1-5; V: TRBV6-1; D: TRBD1
DNA: TGTGCCAGTAGTATAGATCTGGGCCCAACAGAGACCCAGTACTTC; CDR3: CASSIDLGPTETQYF; size: few; J: TRBJ2-5; V: TRBV19; D: .
DNA: TGTGCCAGCAGTCTCAGGGGCAGGGTTGATGGAGAGCAGTTCTTC; CDR3: CASSLRGRVDGEQFF; size: .; J: TRBJ2-1; V: TRBV6-5; D: .
DNA: TGTGCCAGCACCCGCCGGCGGGCGAACACTGAAGCTTTCTTT; CDR3: CASTRRRANTEAFF; size: .; J: TRBJ1-1; V: TRBV6-6; D: .
DNA: TGTGCCAGCAGCTTATCAGGGGCAAACACTGAAGCTTTCTTT; CDR3: CASSLSGANTEAFF; size: .; J: TRBJ1-1; V: TRBV7-6; D: .
DNA: TGTGCCAGCAGTCCCGTAGCGGGGGGGCAGAATGAGCAGTTCTTC; CDR3: CASSPVAGGQNEQFF; size: .; J: TRBJ2-1; V: TRBV6-1; D: TRBD2
DNA: TGTGCCAGCAGCTCAGAGACAGGGTCTGGAGGCTACACCTTC; CDR3: CASSSETGSGGYTF; size: .; J: TRBJ1-2; V: TRBV5-4; D: TRBD1
DNA: TGTGCCAGCAGCTTAGTGGCATACAATGAGCAGTTCTTC; CDR3: CASSLVAYNEQFF; size: .; J: TRBJ2-1; V: TRBV7-2; D: .
DNA: TGTGCCAGCAGCTTGGCCGGGGGAAGCACCATATATTTT; CDR3: CASSLAGGSTIYF; size: once; J: TRBJ1-3; V: TRBV5-4; D: .
DNA: TGTGCCAGCAGTGGGTATCCTGGACAGGTACTACACGAGCAGTACTTC; CDR3: CASSGYPGQVLHEQYF; size: .; J: TRBJ2-7; V: TRBV2; D: TRBD1
DNA: TGTGCCAGTAGTATTAGGGGACAGGGGGCTGTCGGGGAGCTGTTTTTT; CDR3: CASSIRGQGAVGELFF; size: once; J: TRBJ2-2; V: TRBV19; D: TRBD1
DNA: TGTGCCAGCAGCTTATACAGAACCTACGAGCAGTACTTC; CDR3: CASSLYRTYEQYF; size: .; J: TRBJ2-7; V: TRBV11-2; D: .
DNA: TGTGCCAGAAGCTTTCCGGGGGGCCTCCGCATTCAGTACTTC; CDR3: CARSFPGGLRIQYF; size: .; J: TRBJ2-4; V: TRBV5-3; D: .
DNA: TGTGCCAGTAGTGGCTGGGGACTAGCGGATCAAGAGACCCAGTACTTC; CDR3: CASSGWGLADQETQYF; size: .; J: TRBJ2-5; V: TRBV19; D: TRBD2
DNA: TGCGCCAGCAGCCAAGTGGGGGCTGGCAAGCAGTACTTC; CDR3: CASSQVGAGKQYF; size: .; J: TRBJ2-7; V: TRBV4-1; D: .
DNA: TGCGCCAGCAGCCCCACTCCGACGAACACCGGGGAGCTGTTTTTT; CDR3: CASSPTPTNTGELFF; size: few; J: TRBJ2-2; V: TRBV4-1; D: .
DNA: TGTGCCAGCAGTGATGGGGGGGCGAGGGCTGGCTACACCTTC; CDR3: CASSDGGARAGYTF; size: once; J: TRBJ1-2; V: TRBV2; D: .
DNA: TGTGCCGGACAGGGGGCCCATCGTTCACCCCTCCACTTT; CDR3: CAGQGAHRSPLHF; size: .; J: TRBJ1-6; V: TRBV30; D: TRBD1
DNA: TGTGCCAGCAGCTTAGTACAGGGGGCCGGATACACCTTC; CDR3: CASSLVQGAGYTF; size: .; J: TRBJ1-2; V: TRBV7-8; D: TRBD1
DNA: TGCAGCGTTGAACTAAATCACAGACATCAGGGCGAGCAGTACTTC; CDR3: CSVELNHRHQGEQYF; size: .; J: TRBJ2-7; V: TRBV29-1; D: .
DNA: TGCGCCAGCAGCTCCGGGACAGGGATGGGCACCGGGGAGCTGTTTTTT; CDR3: CASSSGTGMGTGELFF; size: .; J: TRBJ2-2; V: TRBV10-1; D: TRBD1
DNA: TGTGCCTGGAGTGGACAGGGGTCCTATGGCTACACCTTC; CDR3: CAWSGQGSYGYTF; size: .; J: TRBJ1-2; V: TRBV30; D: TRBD1
DNA: TGCGCCAGCAGGCTACAGGAAAACACTGAAGCTTTCTTT; CDR3: CASRLQENTEAFF; size: .; J: TRBJ1-1; V: TRBV5-1; D: .
DNA: TGTGCCAGCAGCGCGTGGGGACAGCGAGGAATCTTCAGTACTGGAAACACCATATATTTT; CDR3: CASSAWGQRGIFSTGNTIYF; size: once; J: TRBJ1-3; V: TRBV9; D: TRBD1
DNA: TGTGCCACCAGCAGAGTATACACTGAAGCTTTCTTT; CDR3: CATSRVYTEAFF; size: .; J: TRBJ1-1; V: TRBV15; D: .
DNA: TGTGCCAGCACACAGGATTTTAGCTCTGGAAACACCATATATTTT; CDR3: CASTQDFSSGNTIYF; size: .; J: TRBJ1-3; V: TRBV6-5; D: .
DNA: TGTGCCAGCAGTCCTTCCGGGGGGGTGTTAGATACGCAGTATTTT; CDR3: CASSPSGGVLDTQYF; size: .; J: TRBJ2-3; V: TRBV25-1; D: TRBD2
DNA: TGTGCCAGCAGCGTTACCGGGACTAGCCCCTACGAGCAGTACTTC; CDR3: CASSVTGTSPYEQYF; size: .; J: TRBJ2-7; V: TRBV9; D: TRBD2
DNA: TGCGCCAGCAGCCAAGCGGTAACTAGCCCCTCCACAGATACGCAGTATTTT; CDR3: CASSQAVTSPSTDTQYF; size: .; J: TRBJ2-3; V: TRBV4-3; D: .
DNA: TGTGCCAGCAGCCTCGGTGGCGTCCGGGTACAAGAGACCCAGTACTTC; CDR3: CASSLGGVRVQETQYF; size: .; J: TRBJ2-5; V: TRBV7-2; D: .